This T cell receptor (beta chain) was retrieved from a study of blood T cell repertoires in COVID-19. Background on the study: Samples came from the United States, Italy and Spain, spanning acute and convalescent COVID-19. Sources were T cells, B-cell-depleted T cells, or PBMCs; the material itself was cDNA or gDNA.

Trimming removed 4 bases from V and 3 bases from J; junction bases left unmatched: 7. CDR1 and CDR2 (germline): MNHEY, SMNVEV (reference sequence). The CDR3 is 15 amino acids. Authors' analysis steps: Reference gene primers were amplified, and this amplification served to estimate nucleated cell counts. This table comes from immunoSEQ multiplex PCR, and its TCRdb copy is limited to in-frame clones, with some not included. The D gene and trimming were derived from the DNA, and the V and J assignments and clone size from that table. Of hundreds of thousands of clones listed, 85% to 90% were seen once; the top ten hold roughly 0.25%.

The sequence was collected from a young woman with acute or convalescent COVID-19. V is TRBV27 and J is TRBJ2-7; 9 bases fit TRBD1. Specimen: peripheral blood. The CDR3 DNA follows: TGTGCCAGCAGTTCCCCGGGACAGGGAAGCTACGAGCAGTACTTC. Translation: CASSSPGQGSYEQYF.